What follows describes a single T cell receptor (beta chain). These data are taken from a study of shared clonotypes between healthy human individuals. Sequencing used immunoSEQ multiplex PCR; TCRdb keeps in-frame clones, though not all of them. This sample yields roughly 660,000 clones, of which roughly 87% are seen a single time; 34% belongs to the top ten. Germline CDR1 and CDR2: SGHAT and FQNNGV. The CDR3 consists of 18 residues. Trimming took 2 bases from V and 0 from J, leaving 20 bases between them. The chain joins TRBV11-2 to TRBJ2-7; a possible D gene is TRBD2 (5 bases). Sequenced: memory CD8+ T cells from PBMCs. Sample subset: CD45RO+ cells pooled with CCR7-negative TemRA cells. This clonotype was obtained from a man aged 18 to 30 in good health. Some clones in this sample may be carry-over from other donors' samples. The CDR3 bases are TGTGCCAGCAGCTTACTTATTGGAACTAGGCTAAGCTCCTACGAGCAGTACTTC. It specifies CASSLLIGTRLSSYEQYF.